These 16 T cell receptor beta chains came from one sample sequenced in a study of T cell responses to AZD1222 COVID-19 vaccine. The data were produced by immunoSEQ multiplex PCR, yet TCRdb's version contains in-frame clones alone and is incomplete. This sample carries about 72,000 clones, about 89% of them seen once, and the ten largest clones take approximately 30%. The sequencing used peripheral blood, collected 28 days after the second AZD1222 dose. These receptors were obtained from an adult who received the AZD1222 COVID-19 vaccine.

The chain is built from TRBV28 and TRBJ2-2, with 7 bases lining up with TRBD2. Germline CDR1 and CDR2: MDHEN and SYDVKM. This CDR3 is built from 15 residues. V was pared by 10 bases and J by 4 bases, with 12 bases of the junction left unmatched. The CDR3 is CATKGAGAGTGELFF. As DNA, the CDR3 is TGTGCCACCAAAGGCGCGGGAGCGGGCACCGGGGAGCTGTTTTTT.

The chain uses TRBV9 and TRBJ2-2; D may be TRBD2 (6 bases). CDR3 size: 15 residues. From germline, CDR1 is SGDLS and CDR2 YYNGEE. V was shortened by 9 bases and J by 0 bases, with 15 bases between the two germline ends. The CDR3 DNA reads as TGTGCCACCACGCGGGGAGGAACGAACACCGGGGAGCTGTTTTTT. Amino acids: CATTRGGTNTGELFF.

V usage is TRBV7-2 and J usage is TRBJ1-2; D uncertain. CDR1 SGHTA and CDR2 FQGNSA come from the germline V gene. CDR3 length equals 13 residues. The germline V and J ends were trimmed by 1 base and 3 bases, with 6 bases remaining between them. The CDR3 protein is CASSLETHYGYTF. The DNA for the CDR3 is TGTGCCAGCAGCTTAGAGACCCACTATGGCTACACCTTC.

The chain links TRBV2 to TRBJ1-2, with D unresolved. With 2 bases removed from V and 4 bases from J, the gap between germline ends came to 11 bases. The germline gives CDR1 SNHLY, CDR2 FYNNEI. The CDR3 is made up of 14 amino acids. CDR3 coding DNA: TGTGCCAGCAGTGAATACCGGGCAGCCTATGGCTACACCTTC. Translation gives CASSEYRAAYGYTF.

This chain joins TRBV5-1 and TRBJ1-3, with D unclear. The germline CDR1 and CDR2 sequences are SGHRS and YFSETQ. V shed 1 base and J shed 2 bases, with 13 bases lying between them. CDR3 size: 16 residues. CDR3 in amino acids: CASSLNPQLAGNTIYF. The CDR3, as DNA: TGCGCCAGCAGCTTGAACCCTCAGCTAGCTGGAAACACCATATATTTT.

The chain is built from TRBV4-3 and TRBJ2-7; D unresolved. The germline V and J ends were trimmed by 0 bases and 2 bases, with 14 bases remaining between them. Per germline, CDR1 LGHNA and CDR2 YSLEER. This CDR3 has 16 residues. This CDR3 is CASSQDRWKVTYEQYF. The CDR3, as DNA: TGCGCCAGCAGCCAAGACAGATGGAAGGTAACCTACGAGCAGTACTTC.

This chain links TRBV6-5 with TRBJ2-1; D remains ambiguous. The CDR3 is made up of 14 amino acids. V was cut by 2 bases and J by 6 bases, with 11 bases left in between. Germline-derived CDR1 and CDR2 are MNHEY and SVGAGI. The CDR3 region has the DNA TGTGCCAGCAGTTACCGGTGGACGGTCAATGAGCAGTTCTTC. Translation gives CASSYRWTVNEQFF.

The chain is built from TRBV15 and TRBJ2-5; tentatively, D is TRBD1 or TRBD2 (5 bases each). Germline V lookup: CDR1 LNHNV, CDR2 YYDKDF (reference sequence). The CDR3 length is 15 residues. The V and J ends lost 1 base and 3 bases respectively, with 12 bases between them. CDR3 region: CATSRGGYGEETQYF. The CDR3 DNA reads TGTGCCACCAGCAGAGGGGGCTACGGGGAAGAGACCCAGTACTTC.

The J gene is TRBJ2-1, the V gene TRBV5-6; D is perhaps TRBD2 (5 bases). This CDR3 is built from 13 residues. CDR1 is SGHDT and CDR2 is YYEEEE in the germline V gene. The V and J ends lost 2 bases and 10 bases respectively, with 13 bases between them. CDR3: CASSLEGPGEQFF. The CDR3 DNA follows: TGTGCCAGCAGCTTAGAGGGCCCCGGGGAGCAGTTCTTC.

The V and J genes are TRBV5-6 and TRBJ1-6; D perhaps matches TRBD1 (5 bases). CDR1 and CDR2 from the germline V gene are SGHDT and YYEEEE. The CDR3 is 16 residues long. Trimming removed 4 bases from V and 0 bases from J, with 11 bases in between. The CDR3 protein is CASSRGRGSYNSPLHF. As DNA, the CDR3 is TGTGCCAGCAGCAGGGGAAGGGGCTCCTATAATTCACCCCTCCACTTT.

The chain has TRBV10-2 and TRBJ2-7; TRBD1 might be the D (5 bases). V was shortened by 8 bases and J by 4 bases, with 15 bases between the two germline ends. CDR3 length equals 13 residues. The V gene's germline CDR1 is WSHSY and CDR2 SAAADI. CDR3 sequence (DNA): TGCGCCAGCGGAGAACAGGAGATATACGAGCAGTACTTC. It specifies CASGEQEIYEQYF.

This chain connects TRBV29-1 to TRBJ1-2, with 10 bases fitting TRBD1. V dropped 7 bases and J dropped 7; count of bases not matched to a gene: 6. Per the germline V gene, CDR1 is SQVTM and CDR2 is ANQGSEA. The CDR3 totals 12 residues. The CDR3 DNA follows: TGCAGCGGCGGACAGGGGGACGGTGGCTACACCTTC. This gives the protein CSGGQGDGGYTF.

The chain recombines TRBV7-2 with TRBJ2-3; no firm D call. V lost 1 base, J lost 1 base, and 9 bases lay in between. This CDR3 is built from 15 residues. The germline CDR1 and CDR2 sequences are SGHTA and FQGNSA. The CDR3 nucleotides read TGTGCCAGCAGCTTAGGGGTTGGGGGCACAGATACGCAGTATTTT. Amino acid sequence: CASSLGVGGTDTQYF. Supplemented by reference TRBV7-2 and TRBJ2-3, the full variable domain reads GAGVSQSPSNKVTEKGKDVELRCDPISGHTALYWYRQSLGQGLEFLIYFQGNSAPDKSGLPSDRFSAERTGGSVSTLTIQRTQQEDSAVYLCASSLGVGGTDTQYFGPGTRLTVL.

The CDR3 region is CASTPRGAVNTEAFF. Here the CDR3 DNA reads TGTGCCAGCACCCCTCGAGGGGCTGTGAACACTGAAGCTTTCTTT. V usage is TRBV11-2 and J usage is TRBJ1-1, with D possibly matching TRBD1 (5 bases). Germline loops: CDR1 SGHAT, CDR2 FQNNGV. V lost 7 bases, J lost 0 bases, and 15 bases lay in between. The CDR3 is 15 residues long.

This clone was detected once. This rearrangement joins TRBV27 to TRBJ2-7; 7 bases are shared with TRBD2. Losses at the gene ends were 5 bases for V and 0 bases for J; bases not matched to a gene: 7. The CDR3 extends over 15 amino acids. Germline V lookup: CDR1 MNHEY, CDR2 SMNVEV (reference sequence). The CDR3 DNA sequence: TGTGCCAGCAGTGTGTCGGGGGGATTCTCCTACGAGCAGTACTTC. This encodes CASSVSGGFSYEQYF.

This clone was observed a single time. CDR3 coding DNA: TGTGCCAGCAGTGATTACACAGATACGCAGTATTTT. The encoded protein is CASSDYTDTQYF. The J gene is TRBJ2-3, the V gene TRBV6-1, with D uncertain. Germline V gives CDR1 MNHNS, CDR2 SASEGT. V lost 3 bases and J 2 bases, leaving 3 bases between the germline ends. The CDR3 runs 12 residues.